The 31 T cell receptor beta chains reported below all come from one sample, sequenced in a study of glioma-infiltrating T cells after dendritic cell vaccination. Clones were read by immunoSEQ multiplex PCR, and TCRdb kept only the in-frame ones, dropping some. The top ten clones hold 10% to 15% of a sample with roughly 100,000 clones, 81% of them seen once. The specimen comprised blood, sampled before dendritic cell vaccination. Source of these receptors: a human donor with glioblastoma.

V is TRBV5-1 and J is TRBJ1-1; the match to TRBD1 covers 8 bases. The CDR3 sequence is 11 residues long. V gave up 7 bases and J gave up 11 bases; unmatched junction bases: 7. CDR1 SGHRS and CDR2 YFSETQ come from the germline V gene. CDR3 coding DNA: TGCGCCAGCTCCACGACAGGGGTTGCTTTCTTT. It specifies CASSTTGVAFF.

V usage is TRBV19 and J usage is TRBJ1-2; TRBD1 matches at 12 bases. From germline, CDR1 is LNHDA and CDR2 SQIVND (reference sequence). V gave up 5 bases and J gave up 5 bases; unmatched junction bases: 21. The CDR3 spans 20 residues. The DNA for the CDR3 is TGTGCCAGTAGTTCCGAACCCGTACCGGGACAGGGGGCTTTAAATTATGGCTACACCTTC. Translation gives CASSSEPVPGQGALNYGYTF.

The CDR3 region is CASSESEGTGTDTQYF. In DNA, the CDR3 is TGCGCCAGCAGTGAGTCGGAAGGGACAGGGACAGATACGCAGTATTTT. V usage is TRBV10-1 and J usage is TRBJ2-3; 9 bases line up with TRBD1. The CDR3 loop spans 16 amino acids. Germline-derived CDR1 and CDR2 are WNHNN and SYGVQD (reference sequence). V trimming: 0 bases; J trimming: 3 bases; junction bases outside the gene matches: 4.

Notes on this clone: Other DNA sequences in the sample encode the same CDR3. The chain carries TRBV7-8 and TRBJ1-1; D may be TRBD1 (6 bases). The CDR3 covers 13 residues. V lost 5 bases, J lost 1 base, and 8 bases lay in between. CDR1 and CDR2 (germline): SGHVS, FQNEAQ. The CDR3 DNA reads TGTGCCAGCAGCCTGGACAGGAACACTGAAGCTTTCTTT. Its translation is CASSLDRNTEAFF.

The V call is TRBV4-3, the J call TRBJ2-7; D is unresolved. Trimming stripped 3 bases from V and 4 bases from J, with 10 bases between. The CDR3 is 13 residues long. Germline assignment: CDR1 LGHNA and CDR2 YSLEER. CDR3 nucleotide sequence: TGCGCCAGCAGCCACCGACTTGGGTACGAGCAGTACTTC. It yields the protein CASSHRLGYEQYF.

This sequence joins TRBV5-8 and TRBJ1-6; D is possibly TRBD1 (5 bases). V was shortened by 6 bases and J by 10 bases, with 14 bases between the two germline ends. Per the germline V gene, CDR1 is SGHTS and CDR2 is YDEGEE. The CDR3 is 13 residues long. The CDR3: CASNQGGGSPLHF. CDR3 coding DNA: TGTGCCAGCAACCAGGGAGGAGGGTCACCCCTCCACTTT. The variable domain in full, completed from reference TRBV5-8 and TRBJ1-6, reads EAGVTQSPTHLIKTRGQQATLRCSPISGHTSVYWYQQALGLGLQFLLWYDEGEERNRGNFPPRFSGRQFPNYSSELNVNALELEDSALYLCASNQGGGSPLHFGNGTRLTVT.

The rearrangement joins TRBV6-1 to TRBJ1-5, with D perhaps matching TRBD1 (5 bases). There are 14 residues in the CDR3. Germline loops: CDR1 MNHNS, CDR2 SASEGT. V was clipped by 6 bases and J by 2 bases, with 11 bases between them. The CDR3 loop is CASRARAGNQPQHF. The CDR3 nucleotides read TGTGCCAGCAGGGCCAGGGCTGGCAATCAGCCCCAGCATTTT.

The chain combines TRBV30 with TRBJ2-7; D call uncertain. Germline CDR1 reads GTSNPN; CDR2 reads SVGIG (reference sequence). This CDR3 spans 14 amino acids. Trimming stripped 0 bases from V and 1 base from J, with 10 bases between. CDR3 coding DNA: TGTGCCTGGAGTGTGGGCCACGATTCCTACGAGCAGTACTTC. Translated: CAWSVGHDSYEQYF.

The chain is built from TRBV7-3 and TRBJ2-1, with 16 bases lining up with TRBD2. Germline V gene lookup returns CDR1 SGHTA and CDR2 FQGTGA. The CDR3 contains 17 residues. With V trimmed by 2 bases and J by 9 bases, 7 bases remained unmatched. The CDR3 region is CASSLEGTSGGAIEQFF. The CDR3 bases are TGTGCCAGCAGCTTAGAAGGGACTAGCGGGGGGGCCATTGAGCAGTTCTTC.

V gene TRBV19 combines with J gene TRBJ2-1; 7 nucleotides line up with TRBD1. Trimming took 9 bases from V and 7 from J; bases not matched to a gene: 15. CDR1 is LNHDA, CDR2 SQIVND, per germline (reference sequence). The CDR3 is 15 residues long. The CDR3 spells CASRLTGVRGNEQFF. The CDR3 coding sequence is TGTGCCAGCCGATTAACAGGGGTTCGTGGGAATGAGCAGTTCTTC.

The chain is built from TRBV7-2 and TRBJ1-6; D is perhaps TRBD1 (6 bases). This CDR3 has 15 amino acids. V lost 1 base and J lost 7, with 11 bases in between. Germline values: CDR1 SGHTA, CDR2 FQGNSA. The CDR3 is CASSLDWDKNSPLHF. The CDR3 DNA is TGTGCCAGCAGCTTAGATTGGGACAAGAATTCACCCCTCCACTTT.

For the CDR3, the DNA is TGTGCCAGCAGTGAACAAGGACAGGCCTACGAGCAGTACTTC. Its protein is CASSEQGQAYEQYF. J is TRBJ2-7 and V is TRBV6-1, with 7 bases lining up with TRBD1. Losses at the gene ends were 2 bases for V and 2 bases for J; bases not matched to a gene: 3. The CDR3 sequence is 14 residues long. Germline V gene data show CDR1 as MNHNS and CDR2 as SASEGT.

This clone was seen a handful of times. The genes are TRBV7-2 and TRBJ2-7; the D is unclear. V gave up 3 bases and J gave up 2 bases, with 8 bases separating them. The V gene's germline CDR1 is SGHTA and CDR2 FQGNSA. The CDR3 extends over 13 amino acids. CDR3 sequence reads: CASSLPVAYEQYF. In DNA, the CDR3 is TGTGCCAGCAGCTTGCCGGTCGCCTACGAGCAGTACTTC.

The chain recombines TRBV19 with TRBJ1-2; 9 positions agree with TRBD1. The length of the CDR3 is 14 residues. V gave up 7 bases and J gave up 4 bases; unmatched junction bases: 7. The germline gives CDR1 LNHDA, CDR2 SQIVND (reference sequence). For the CDR3, the DNA is TGTGCCAGTAATGACAGGGGGTGGCTCTATGGCTACACCTTC. This encodes CASNDRGWLYGYTF. The entire variable domain, with the rest obtained from reference TRBV19 and TRBJ1-2, is as follows: DGGITQSPKYLFRKEGQNVTLSCEQNLNHDAMYWYRQDPGQGLRLIYYSQIVNDFQKGDIAEGYSVSREKKESFPLTVTSAQKNPTAFYLCASNDRGWLYGYTFGSGTRLTVV.

V is TRBV10-2 and J is TRBJ2-6; D is perhaps TRBD1 (6 bases). Trimming stripped 10 bases from V and 0 bases from J, with 16 bases between. Per germline, CDR1 WSHSY and CDR2 SAAADI. The CDR3 runs 16 residues. This CDR3 reads CATQGSFSSGANVLTF. CDR3 nucleotide sequence: TGCGCCACCCAGGGGTCCTTCTCCTCTGGGGCCAACGTCCTGACTTTC.

This clone has just one count. Germline and junction disagree at one end, which may indicate a read error. Other DNA sequences in the same sample also yield this CDR3. The chain has TRBV6-1 and TRBJ2-7, with 9 nucleotides matching TRBD1. This CDR3 comprises 15 residues. Germline assignment: CDR1 MNHNS and CDR2 SASEGT. CDR3 nucleotide sequence: TGCGCCAGCAGTGAACGGGACAGGGATCCCTACGAGCAGTACTTC. Translation gives CASSERDRDPYEQYF.

The chain is built from TRBV4-2 and TRBJ2-5; TRBD2 agrees at 10 bases. V was pared by 1 base and J by 4 bases, with 6 bases of the junction left unmatched. The length of the CDR3 is 16 residues. From germline, CDR1 is LGHNA and CDR2 YNFKEQ. CDR3 sequence (DNA): TGTGCCAGCAGCCAAGTAAAAGCGGGGGGGCCAGAGACCCAGTACTTC. It specifies CASSQVKAGGPETQYF.

The V gene is TRBV10-2, the J gene TRBJ2-7; the match to TRBD1 covers 7 bases. Germline V lookup: CDR1 WSHSY, CDR2 SAAADI. The length of the CDR3 is 12 residues. The V gene end was trimmed by 6 bases and the J gene end by 4 bases; junction bases not matched to a gene: 3. The CDR3 here is CASRQGRYEQYF. The CDR3 DNA follows: TGCGCCAGCAGACAGGGGAGATACGAGCAGTACTTC.

This clone was seen a single time. This rearrangement joins TRBV6-5 to TRBJ2-3, with D tentatively TRBD2 (6 bases). The CDR3 covers 14 residues. The ends were cut back, 7 bases at V and 2 bases at J, with 13 bases in the middle. Germline-derived CDR1 and CDR2 are MNHEY and SVGAGI. For the CDR3, the DNA is TGTGCCAGCATCGCGGGGTACTACACAGATACGCAGTATTTT. This translates into CASIAGYYTDTQYF.

The chain carries TRBV4-1 and TRBJ2-1; D might be TRBD1 (6 bases). With 3 bases removed from V and 5 bases from J, the gap between germline ends came to 14 bases. The CDR3 loop spans 15 amino acids. CDR1 and CDR2 (germline): MGHRA, YSYEKL. The CDR3 spells CASSHNRDADNEQFF. The CDR3, as DNA: TGCGCCAGCAGCCACAACAGGGATGCGGACAATGAGCAGTTCTTC.

The CDR3 nucleotides read TGTGCCAGCAGCTCGAACAATGGTGGCTACACCTTC. As protein: CASSSNNGGYTF. The J gene is TRBJ1-2, the V gene TRBV7-9; the D is unclear. Deletions cut 4 bases from V and 7 bases from J, with 10 bases between. The V gene's germline CDR1 is SEHNR and CDR2 FQNEAQ (reference sequence). There are 12 residues in the CDR3.

This clone has more than one count but fewer than ten. This rearrangement joins TRBV7-2 to TRBJ2-1; 9 bases align to TRBD1. J gave up 3 bases and V 3 bases, and 3 bases lay outside the gene matches. Germline CDR1 is SGHTA and CDR2 is FQGNSA. The CDR3 totals 15 residues. The CDR3 loop is CASSLGTGYYNEQFF. The CDR3 nucleotides read TGTGCCAGCAGCTTGGGGACAGGGTACTACAATGAGCAGTTCTTC.

The count of this clone is one. The chain has TRBV4-2 and TRBJ1-1; 8 bases are shared with TRBD1. The CDR3 has 16 amino acids. V shed 2 bases and J 4 bases; nucleotides not matched to a gene: 9. Germline values: CDR1 LGHNA, CDR2 YNFKEQ. CDR3 bases: TGTGCCAGCAGCCAACCCCCCGACAGGGGTGTCACTGAAGCTTTCTTT. Translating it yields CASSQPPDRGVTEAFF.

This chain connects TRBV7-9 to TRBJ2-7; no definite D call. Germline loops: CDR1 SEHNR, CDR2 FQNEAQ (reference sequence). The CDR3 loop spans 15 amino acids. The V gene lost 5 bases and the J gene lost 6 bases, with 20 bases spanning the gap. Here the CDR3 reads CASSPRQLEVPEQYF. The DNA for the CDR3 is TGTGCCAGCAGCCCACGCCAGTTAGAGGTCCCCGAGCAGTACTTC. Supplemented by reference TRBV7-9 and TRBJ2-7, the full variable domain reads DTGVSQNPRHKITKRGQNVTFRCDPISEHNRLYWYRQTLGQGPEFLTYFQNEAQLEKSRLLSDRFSAERPKGSFSTLEIQRTEQGDSAMYLCASSPRQLEVPEQYFGPGTRLTVT.

The chain uses TRBV5-6 and TRBJ1-4; tentatively, D is TRBD1 (5 bases). The germline gives CDR1 SGHDT, CDR2 YYEEEE. V gave up 0 bases and J gave up 10 bases, with 13 bases separating them. The CDR3 covers 14 residues. DNA of the CDR3: TGTGCCAGCAGCTTGGGCCAGGGAATCGGAAAACTGTTTTTT. It is translated as CASSLGQGIGKLFF.

Notes on this clone: An end of the junction differs from the germline gene, which may be a read error. The rearrangement joins TRBV19 to TRBJ1-2; D not resolved. The germline V gene has CDR1 LNHDA and CDR2 SQIVND (reference sequence). CDR3 size: 12 residues. In DNA, the CDR3 is TGTGCCAGTAGCTTAATCCCCGGGATACACGACTTC. It encodes CASSLIPGIHDF.

The chain recombines TRBV13 with TRBJ1-3; D is uncertain. Germline CDR1 PRHDT, CDR2 FYEKMQ (reference sequence). Trimming cost V 4 bases and J 7 bases, with 5 bases left between them. This CDR3 comprises 11 residues. The CDR3 DNA follows: TGTGCCAGCAGCTACAGTAACACCATATATTTT. Translated, it gives CASSYSNTIYF. Together with reference TRBV13 and TRBJ1-3, the CDR3 gives the full variable domain: AAGVIQSPRHLIKEKRETATLKCYPIPRHDTVYWYQQGPGQDPQFLISFYEKMQSDKGSIPDRFSAQQFSDYHSELNMSSLELGDSALYFCASSYSNTIYFGEGSWLTVV.

As to this clone: The identical CDR3 is also encoded by other nucleotide sequences in the sample. The rearrangement joins TRBV6-5 to TRBJ1-4; TRBD1 matches at 9 bases. The V gene end was trimmed by 7 bases and the J gene end by 8 bases; junction bases not matched to a gene: 8. Germline V lookup: CDR1 MNHEY, CDR2 SVGAGI. The CDR3 length is 14 residues. The CDR3 protein is CASTTTGGNEKLFF. The CDR3, as DNA: TGTGCCAGCACCACGACAGGGGGGAACGAAAAACTGTTTTTT.

The chain combines TRBV27 with TRBJ1-6; D is unclear. The V end lost 1 base, the J end lost 10 bases, and 14 bases lay between the germline ends. Germline CDR1 MNHEY, CDR2 SMNVEV (reference sequence). The CDR3 extends over 15 amino acids. The CDR3 reads CASSLFARRESPLHF. For the CDR3, the DNA is TGTGCCAGCAGTTTATTTGCCCGACGGGAATCACCCCTCCACTTT.

The count of this clone is one. V is TRBV5-1 and J is TRBJ2-3; perhaps TRBD1 as D (5 bases). This CDR3 region has 14 residues. Trimming removed 1 base from V and 2 bases from J, with 8 bases in between. The germline CDR1 and CDR2 sequences are SGHRS and YFSETQ. The CDR3: CASSLTGPTDTQYF. CDR3 nucleotide sequence: TGCGCCAGCAGCTTGACAGGACCCACAGATACGCAGTATTTT.

This sequence joins TRBV7-8 and TRBJ2-2; no firm D call. There are 12 residues in the CDR3. Trimming pared 5 bases from V and 6 bases from J, leaving 7 bases between. Germline V lookup: CDR1 SGHVS, CDR2 FQNEAQ. Written as DNA, the CDR3 is TGTGCCAGCAGCACACGGGCCGGGGAGCTGTTTTTT. It is translated as CASSTRAGELFF.